Listed below are T cell receptor beta chains from one sample, sequenced in a study of blood T cell repertoires in COVID-19. Data came from immunoSEQ multiplex PCR; TCRdb stores just in-frame clones and leaves some out. The sample contains about 390,000 clones, more than 75% of which appear only once. The specimen sequenced was peripheral blood. These receptors all come from a woman aged 55-69 years with COVID-19, enrolled during active disease. Each CDR3 is given with its conserved first and last residue. The D gene is left open where the match is weak. Size values are once, few and many counts, or a class for expanded clones, and some rows have none.

>TRBV9|.|.|TRBJ2-5
CASSVGTLWQETQYF
TGTGCCAGCAGCGTAGGGACACTATGGCAAGAGACCCAGTACTTC
>TRBV9|TRBD2|.|TRBJ2-1
CASSVVAGGLNEQFF
TGTGCCAGCAGCGTAGTAGCGGGGGGGCTAAATGAGCAGTTCTTC
>TRBV27|.|few|TRBJ2-1
CASSPGGMSSYNEQFF
TGTGCCAGCAGCCCCGGGGGAATGAGCTCCTACAATGAGCAGTTCTTC
>TRBV10-2|TRBD1|.|TRBJ2-5
CASSAPGTGGQETQYF
TGCGCCAGCAGTGCCCCGGGGACAGGAGGCCAAGAGACCCAGTACTTC
>TRBV5-1|TRBD1|.|TRBJ2-3
CASSLQGETDTQYF
TGCGCCAGCAGCTTGCAGGGGGAAACAGATACGCAGTATTTT
>TRBV30|.|.|TRBJ2-3
CAWRRRGTDTQYF
TGTGCCTGGAGGAGGCGGGGCACAGATACGCAGTATTTT
>TRBV15|.|.|TRBJ1-2
CATSRDQGHTNYGYTF
TGTGCCACCAGCAGAGATCAGGGACACACTAACTATGGCTACACCTTC
>TRBV18|.|.|TRBJ2-7
CASSVSRVEQYF
TGTGCCAGCTCAGTCTCCAGGGTCGAGCAGTACTTC
>TRBV19|TRBD2|.|TRBJ2-1
CASSKRGEYNEQFF
TGTGCCAGTAGCAAGCGGGGGGAATACAATGAGCAGTTCTTC
>TRBV18|.|.|TRBJ1-2
CASSLNTADIYGYTF
TGTGCCAGCTCACTAAACACAGCAGATATATATGGCTACACCTTC
>TRBV9|TRBD2|.|TRBJ2-1
CASSVLSGTSVTEQFF
TGTGCCAGCAGCGTCCTCTCCGGGACTAGCGTTACTGAGCAGTTCTTC
>TRBV15|.|.|TRBJ1-2
CATSGAGDYGYTF
TGTGCCACCAGCGGGGCAGGGGACTATGGCTACACCTTC
>TRBV7-2|TRBD1|.|TRBJ1-4
CASSLYTGVGEKLFF
TGTGCCAGCAGCCTTTATACAGGGGTAGGGGAAAAACTGTTTTTT
>TRBV24-1|TRBD1|.|TRBJ1-2
CATSDPDRGGGYTF
TGTGCCACCAGTGACCCCGACAGGGGAGGAGGCTACACCTTC
>TRBV6-6|TRBD1|.|TRBJ2-6
CASSRTGQVRSGANVLTF
TGTGCCAGCAGTCGGACGGGACAGGTTCGCTCTGGGGCCAACGTCCTGACTTTC
>TRBV7-7|.|.|TRBJ2-5
CASSLVRGIRETQYF
TGTGCTAGCAGCTTAGTTCGGGGAATAAGAGAGACCCAGTACTTC
>TRBV10-3|.|.|TRBJ1-2
CAISESRVRDPYGYTF
TGTGCCATCAGTGAGTCCAGGGTCAGGGATCCCTATGGCTACACCTTC